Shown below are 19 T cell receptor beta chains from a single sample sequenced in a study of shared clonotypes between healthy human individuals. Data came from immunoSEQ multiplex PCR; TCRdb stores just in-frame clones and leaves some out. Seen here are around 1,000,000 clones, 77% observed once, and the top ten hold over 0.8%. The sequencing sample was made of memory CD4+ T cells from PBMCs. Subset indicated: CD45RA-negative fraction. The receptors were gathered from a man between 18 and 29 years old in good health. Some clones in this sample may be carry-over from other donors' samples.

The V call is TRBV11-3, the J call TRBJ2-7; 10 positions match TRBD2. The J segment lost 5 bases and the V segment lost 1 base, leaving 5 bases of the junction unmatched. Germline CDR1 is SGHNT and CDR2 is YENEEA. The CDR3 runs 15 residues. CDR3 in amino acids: CASSLGSGRDHEQYF. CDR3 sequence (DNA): TGTGCCAGCAGCTTAGGAAGCGGGAGGGACCACGAGCAGTACTTC.

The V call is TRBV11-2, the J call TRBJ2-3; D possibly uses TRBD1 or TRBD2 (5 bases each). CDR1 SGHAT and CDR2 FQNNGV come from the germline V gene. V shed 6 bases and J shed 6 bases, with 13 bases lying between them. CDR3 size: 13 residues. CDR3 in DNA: TGTGCCAGCAGGTCCGGGGCTGGGGATACGCAGTATTTT. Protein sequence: CASRSGAGDTQYF.

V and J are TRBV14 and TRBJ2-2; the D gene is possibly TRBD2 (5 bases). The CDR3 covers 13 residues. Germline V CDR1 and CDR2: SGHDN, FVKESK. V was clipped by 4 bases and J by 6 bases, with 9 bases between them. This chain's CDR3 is CASSPRGAGELFF. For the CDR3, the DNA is TGTGCCAGCAGCCCCCGGGGAGCCGGGGAGCTGTTTTTT.

The CDR3 loop is CASSPRWDRGSEAFF. DNA for the CDR3: TGTGCCAGCAGCCCCCGCTGGGACAGGGGATCTGAAGCTTTCTTT. This chain joins TRBV5-4 and TRBJ1-1, with 10 bases fitting TRBD1. After removal of 4 bases from V and 6 bases from J, the junction contained 9 bases not matched to a gene. This CDR3 region has 15 residues. Germline lookup yields CDR1 SGHNT and CDR2 YYREEE (reference sequence).

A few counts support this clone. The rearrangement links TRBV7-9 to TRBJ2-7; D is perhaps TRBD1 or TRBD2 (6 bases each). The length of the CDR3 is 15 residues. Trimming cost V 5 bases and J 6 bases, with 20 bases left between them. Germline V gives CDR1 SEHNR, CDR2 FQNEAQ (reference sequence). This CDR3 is CASSAAGTQDSEQYF. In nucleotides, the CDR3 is TGTGCCAGCAGCGCGGCCGGGACTCAGGACAGCGAGCAGTACTTC. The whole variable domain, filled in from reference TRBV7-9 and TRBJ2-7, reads DTGVSQNPRHKITKRGQNVTFRCDPISEHNRLYWYRQTLGQGPEFLTYFQNEAQLEKSRLLSDRFSAERPKGSFSTLEIQRTEQGDSAMYLCASSAAGTQDSEQYFGPGTRLTVT.

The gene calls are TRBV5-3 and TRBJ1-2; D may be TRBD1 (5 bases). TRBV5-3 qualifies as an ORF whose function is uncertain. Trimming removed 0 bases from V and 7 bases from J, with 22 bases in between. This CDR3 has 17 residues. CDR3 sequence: CARSLEFARRGLSGYTF. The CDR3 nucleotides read TGTGCCAGAAGCTTGGAGTTCGCCCGGAGGGGATTAAGTGGCTACACCTTC.

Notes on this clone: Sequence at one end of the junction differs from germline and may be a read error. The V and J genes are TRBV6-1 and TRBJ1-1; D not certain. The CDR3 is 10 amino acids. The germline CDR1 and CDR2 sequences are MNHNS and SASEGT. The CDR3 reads CASREVEAFF. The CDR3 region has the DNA TGTGCCAGCAGAGAAGTTGAAGCTTTCTTT.

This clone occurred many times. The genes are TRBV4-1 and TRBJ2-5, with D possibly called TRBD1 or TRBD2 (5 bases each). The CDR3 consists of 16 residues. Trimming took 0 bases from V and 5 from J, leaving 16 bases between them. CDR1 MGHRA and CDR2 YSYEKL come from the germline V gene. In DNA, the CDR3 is TGCGCCAGCAGCCAAGATCATGGGACCCCAGGGGAGACCCAGTACTTC. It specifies CASSQDHGTPGETQYF.

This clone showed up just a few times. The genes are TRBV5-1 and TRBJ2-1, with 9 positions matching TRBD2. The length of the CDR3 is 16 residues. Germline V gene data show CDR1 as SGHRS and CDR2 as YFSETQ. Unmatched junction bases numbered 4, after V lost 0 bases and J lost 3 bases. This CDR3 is CASSLEAAGGYNEQFF. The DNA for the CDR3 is TGCGCCAGCAGCTTGGAGGCAGCGGGAGGCTACAATGAGCAGTTCTTC. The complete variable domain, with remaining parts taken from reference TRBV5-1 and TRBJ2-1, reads KAGVTQTPRYLIKTRGQQVTLSCSPISGHRSVSWYQQTPGQGLQFLFEYFSETQRNKGNFPGRFSGRQFSNSRSEMNVSTLELGDSALYLCASSLEAAGGYNEQFFGPGTRLTVL.

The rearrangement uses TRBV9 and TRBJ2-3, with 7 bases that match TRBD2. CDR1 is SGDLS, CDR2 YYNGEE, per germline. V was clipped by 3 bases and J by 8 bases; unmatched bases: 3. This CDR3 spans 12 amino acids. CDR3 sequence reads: CASSARGGTQYF. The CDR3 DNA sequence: TGTGCCAGCAGCGCGCGCGGGGGTACGCAGTATTTT.

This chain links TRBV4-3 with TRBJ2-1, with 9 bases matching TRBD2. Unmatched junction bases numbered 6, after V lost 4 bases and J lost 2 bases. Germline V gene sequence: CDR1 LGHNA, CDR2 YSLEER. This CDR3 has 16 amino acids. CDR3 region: CASSLRTSATYNEQFF. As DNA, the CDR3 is TGCGCCAGCAGCCTCCGGACTAGCGCGACCTACAATGAGCAGTTCTTC.

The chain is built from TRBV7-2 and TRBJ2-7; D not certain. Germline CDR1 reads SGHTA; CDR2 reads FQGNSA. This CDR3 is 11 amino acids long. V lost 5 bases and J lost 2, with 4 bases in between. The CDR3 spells CASSPTYEQYF. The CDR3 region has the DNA TGTGCCAGCAGCCCGACCTACGAGCAGTACTTC.

In nucleotides, the CDR3 is TGTGCCTCCAGCCAGGCAGGGCTCACTGAAGCTTTCTTT. Translating it yields CASSQAGLTEAFF. The rearrangement joins TRBV2 to TRBJ1-1; maybe TRBD1 (5 bases). The V end lost 11 bases, the J end lost 4 bases, and 17 bases lay between the germline ends. There are 13 residues in the CDR3. Germline CDR1 reads SNHLY; CDR2 reads FYNNEI.

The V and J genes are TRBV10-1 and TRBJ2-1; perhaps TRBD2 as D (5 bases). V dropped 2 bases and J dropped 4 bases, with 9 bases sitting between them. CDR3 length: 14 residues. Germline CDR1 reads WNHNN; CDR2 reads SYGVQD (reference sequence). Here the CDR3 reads CASSEGGSYNEQFF. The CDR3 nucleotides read TGCGCCAGCAGTGAGGGCGGGTCGTACAATGAGCAGTTCTTC.

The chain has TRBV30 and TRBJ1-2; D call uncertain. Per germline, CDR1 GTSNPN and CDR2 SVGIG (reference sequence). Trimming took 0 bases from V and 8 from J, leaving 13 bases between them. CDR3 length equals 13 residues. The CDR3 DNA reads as TGTGCCTGGAGTGTAGGGCTGTCGGAGGGCTACACCTTC. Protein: CAWSVGLSEGYTF.

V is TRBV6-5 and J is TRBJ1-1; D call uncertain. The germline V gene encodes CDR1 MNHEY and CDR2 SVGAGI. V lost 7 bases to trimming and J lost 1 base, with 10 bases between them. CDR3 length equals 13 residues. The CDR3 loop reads CASTPPQNTEAFF. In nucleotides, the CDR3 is TGTGCCAGCACCCCCCCCCAGAACACTGAAGCTTTCTTT.

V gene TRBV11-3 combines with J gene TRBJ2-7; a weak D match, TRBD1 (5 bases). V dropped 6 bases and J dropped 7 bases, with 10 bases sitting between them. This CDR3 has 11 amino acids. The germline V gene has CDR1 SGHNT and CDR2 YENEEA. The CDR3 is CASSQGGEQYF. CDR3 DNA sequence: TGTGCCAGCAGTCAGGGTGGGGAGCAGTACTTC.

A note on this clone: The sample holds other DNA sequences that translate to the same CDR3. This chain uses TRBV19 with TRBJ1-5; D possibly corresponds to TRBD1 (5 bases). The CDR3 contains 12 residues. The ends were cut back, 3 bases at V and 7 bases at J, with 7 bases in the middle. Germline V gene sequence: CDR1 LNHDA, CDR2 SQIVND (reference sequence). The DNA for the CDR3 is TGTGCCAGTAGTATCGGGGGGCAGCCCCAGCATTTT. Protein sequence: CASSIGGQPQHF. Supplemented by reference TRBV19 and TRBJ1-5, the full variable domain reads DGGITQSPKYLFRKEGQNVTLSCEQNLNHDAMYWYRQDPGQGLRLIYYSQIVNDFQKGDIAEGYSVSREKKESFPLTVTSAQKNPTAFYLCASSIGGQPQHFGDGTRLSIL.

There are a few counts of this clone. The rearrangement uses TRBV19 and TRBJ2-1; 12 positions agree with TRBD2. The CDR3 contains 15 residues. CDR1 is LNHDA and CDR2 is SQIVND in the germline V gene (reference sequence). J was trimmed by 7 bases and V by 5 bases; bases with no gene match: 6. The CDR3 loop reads CASSYRLAGVNEQFF. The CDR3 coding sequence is TGTGCCAGTAGTTATAGACTAGCGGGAGTGAATGAGCAGTTCTTC.